The 30 T cell receptor beta chains below were found in one sample sequenced in a study of blood T cells in healthy people across ages. A second PCR of 7 to 11 cycles used a sample-barcoded 5' primer and a J-beta primer mix. TCRdb processed the 5' RACE reads anew with MiXCR; each CDR3 protein has one entry. The sample contains 750,000 to 950,000 distinct CDR3 sequences, roughly 53% of which appear only once. Input material: blood. These receptors came from a man older than 75 in good health.

This sequence joins TRBV6-1 and TRBJ2-3; D remains unclear. The CDR3 extends over 13 amino acids. Per the germline V gene, CDR1 is MNHNS and CDR2 is SASEGT. Trimming removed 3 bases at V and 14 bases at J, with 18 bases between. This chain's CDR3 is CASSEGYRDRAYF. In DNA, the CDR3 is TGTGCCAGCAGTGAGGGGTATAGAGATCGGGCGTATTTT.

This clonotype was counted a single time. The chain links TRBV12-3 or TRBV12-4 to TRBJ1-2; D might be TRBD1 (5 bases). Trimming took off 10 bases at V and 13 bases at J, with 25 bases between the two ends. CDR3 length: 13 amino acids. CDR3 amino acids: CATRKTDNYGGTF. In DNA form, the CDR3 reads TGTGCCACCAGAAAGACAGATAACTATGGGGGCACCTTC.

The V gene is TRBV7-8, the J gene TRBJ1-4, with 11 bases matching TRBD1. The CDR3 length is 15 residues. Germline V CDR1 and CDR2: SGHVS, FQNEAQ. V lost 1 base and J lost 8; bases outside the gene matches: 3. The CDR3 sequence is CASSLGDRGREKLFF. The CDR3 coding sequence is TGTGCCAGCAGCTTAGGGGACAGGGGGAGAGAAAAACTGTTTTTT.

The chain has TRBV5-1 and TRBJ2-7; 7 bases fit TRBD2. The V segment lost 0 bases and the J segment 0 bases; nucleotides outside the gene matches: 9. Germline CDR1 and CDR2: SGHRS and YFSETQ. This CDR3 spans 17 amino acids. For the CDR3, the DNA is TGCGCCAGCAGCTTGGCCCCAGGGCGGGGGTCCTCCTACGAGCAGTACTTC. This encodes CASSLAPGRGSSYEQYF.

The chain has TRBV24-1 and TRBJ2-7; D is ambiguous. The J call may not be correct, given that the DNA end is closer to TRBJ2-5. Looked up from germline, CDR1 is KGHDR and CDR2 is SFDVKD. This CDR3 has 13 residues. The CDR3 here is CATSEPGVGTQYF. CDR3 in DNA: TGTGCCACCAGTGAACCTGGGGTTGGGACCCAGTACTTC.

The rearrangement uses TRBV6-1 and TRBJ1-6, with D perhaps matching TRBD1 (5 bases). The V and J ends lost 11 bases and 16 bases respectively, with 15 bases between them. CDR3 length: 10 amino acids. Looked up from germline, CDR1 is MNHNS and CDR2 is SASEGT. Here the CDR3 DNA reads TGTGCCGCGGGACCGGGGAGACTCCACTTT. It encodes CAAGPGRLHF.

This clonotype was seen more than once but under ten times. This chain links TRBV7-9 with TRBJ1-2, with D perhaps TRBD1 (5 bases). V lost 5 bases, J lost 4 bases, and 11 bases lay in between. The CDR3 contains 13 residues. CDR1 and CDR2 (germline): SEHNR, FQNEAQ (reference sequence). CDR3 loop: CASSPGPGYGYTF. The CDR3 DNA is TGTGCCAGCAGCCCGGGGCCGGGCTATGGCTACACCTTC.

V is TRBV10-3 and J is TRBJ2-4, with a tentative D call TRBD2 (6 bases). The J call is uncertain, as TRBJ2-7 better fits the DNA end. Germline-derived CDR1 and CDR2 are ENHRY and SYGVKD. The CDR3 sequence is 15 residues long. The CDR3 region is CAIGIGGRKINEQYF. CDR3 DNA sequence: TGTGCCATCGGGATTGGGGGGAGGAAGATAAACGAGCAGTACTTC.

The CDR3 here is CASSPRGGGGIEQYF. In DNA form, the CDR3 reads TGTGCCAGCAGCCCTCGAGGAGGAGGGGGGATCGAGCAGTACTTC. V and J are TRBV3-1 and TRBJ2-7; tentatively, D is TRBD1 or TRBD2 (6 bases each). The CDR3 runs to 15 residues. The ends were cut back, 4 bases at V and 6 bases at J, with 19 bases in the middle. Germline CDR1 is LGHDT and CDR2 is YNNKEL (reference sequence).

CDR3 sequence (DNA): TGTGCCAGCAGCCCGGACAGGGGAACAAGATACGCGTATTTT. Translated: CASSPDRGTRYAYF. The V gene is TRBV7-9, the J gene TRBJ2-3, with 9 bases fitting TRBD1. The CDR3 runs 14 residues. The trim removed 5 bases at V and 14 bases at J, leaving 14 bases unmatched. Germline assignment: CDR1 SEHNR and CDR2 FQNEAQ (reference sequence).

This clonotype was observed a single time. The J gene is TRBJ1-1, the V gene TRBV7-9; D remains ambiguous. Germline assignment: CDR1 SEHNR and CDR2 FQNEAQ (reference sequence). V lost 1 base and J lost 4, with 13 bases in between. This CDR3 is built from 15 residues. The CDR3 nucleotides are TGTGCCAGCAGCTTAGGAGGACGAGGGATCACTGAAGCTTTCTTT. As protein: CASSLGGRGITEAFF.

This clonotype was counted ten times or more. The CDR3 here is CSALTSGAGNEQFF. The CDR3 DNA is TGCAGTGCTCTGACTAGCGGGGCCGGGAATGAGCAGTTCTTC. This chain connects TRBV20-1 to TRBJ2-1, with 11 bases that match TRBD2. The V gene end was trimmed by 5 bases and the J gene end by 7 bases; junction bases not matched to a gene: 7. Germline V CDR1 and CDR2: DFQATT, SNEGSKA (reference sequence). CDR3 length equals 14 residues.

This chain joins TRBV20-1 and TRBJ2-4; TRBD2 matches 9 bases. With 3 bases clipped from V and 8 bases from J, the junction kept 23 bases outside the gene matches. The germline V gene encodes CDR1 DFQATT and CDR2 SNEGSKA (reference sequence). This CDR3 comprises 19 residues. DNA for the CDR3: TGCAGTGCTAGGGAGAGACCTGGCGGGAGGGCCGGGGACGGACACATTCAGTACTTC. Translating gives CSARERPGGRAGDGHIQYF.

The J gene is TRBJ2-1, the V gene TRBV10-3; D not certain. The CDR3 consists of 16 residues. The V end lost 6 bases, the J end lost 2 bases, and 17 bases lay between the germline ends. The germline gives CDR1 ENHRY, CDR2 SYGVKD. Written as DNA, the CDR3 is TGTGCCATCAGCACCCGGAACTCCATTCCCTACAATGAGCAGTTCTTC. Protein: CAISTRNSIPYNEQFF.

This chain links TRBV12-5 with TRBJ2-2; TRBD1 or TRBD2 may be the D gene (5 bases each). Germline V gives CDR1 LGHNT, CDR2 FRNRAP. V was pared by 4 bases and J by 1 base, with 10 bases between. This CDR3 comprises 15 residues. CDR3 DNA sequence: TGTGCTAGTGGTTGGGGGACGGAGAACACCGGGGAGCTGTTTTTT. It specifies CASGWGTENTGELFF.

This clonotype was counted between two and nine times. The chain recombines TRBV7-2 with TRBJ2-1; 9 nucleotides align to TRBD2. V gave up 2 bases and J gave up 3 bases; unmatched junction bases: 2. The V gene's germline CDR1 is SGHTA and CDR2 FQGNSA. This CDR3 is 15 amino acids long. CDR3 DNA: TGTGCCAGCAGCTTAACTAGCGGGTACTACAATGAGCAGTTCTTC. It encodes CASSLTSGYYNEQFF.

This CDR3 reads CASSEDLGADTQYF. The CDR3 DNA is TGTGCCAGCAGTGAAGACCTAGGGGCAGATACGCAGTATTTT. The chain employs TRBV2 and TRBJ2-3, with D tentatively TRBD1 (5 bases). Per germline, CDR1 SNHLY and CDR2 FYNNEI. Trimming pared 1 base from V and 4 bases from J, leaving 9 bases between. CDR3 length: 14 residues.

This chain uses TRBV13 with TRBJ1-6, with 8 bases lining up with TRBD1. Trimming took 2 bases from V and 0 from J; bases not matched to a gene: 3. The CDR3 runs 17 residues. CDR1 is PRHDT and CDR2 is FYEKMQ in the germline V gene (reference sequence). CDR3 coding DNA: TGTGCCAGCAGCTTACGGGACAGGCCCTCCTATAATTCACCCCTCCACTTT. Its translation: CASSLRDRPSYNSPLHF.

The CDR3 reads CAVALSSYNEQFF. CDR3 sequence (DNA): TGTGCTGTGGCACTGAGCTCCTACAATGAGCAGTTCTTC. This chain links TRBV7-2 with TRBJ2-1; D is ambiguous. The CDR3 extends over 13 amino acids. Germline V gene data show CDR1 as SGHTA and CDR2 as FQGNSA. The variable domain in full, with the rest retrieved from reference TRBV7-2 and TRBJ2-1, is GAGVSQSPSNKVTEKGKDVELRCDPISGHTALYWYRQSLGQGLEFLIYFQGNSAPDKSGLPSDRFSAERTGGSVSTLTIQRTQQEDSAVYLCAVALSSYNEQFFGPGTRLTVL.

This clonotype came up a few times. This sequence joins TRBV27 and TRBJ2-1; D possibly corresponds to TRBD2 (5 bases). The DNA end lines up better with TRBJ2-7; the J call may be wrong. The CDR3 loop spans 13 amino acids. CDR1 and CDR2 from the germline V gene are MNHEY and SMNVEV (reference sequence). The DNA for the CDR3 is TGTGCCAGCAAGGCGGGCGCCTACAATGAGCAGTACTTC. Translating gives CASKAGAYNEQYF.

This clonotype was counted between two and nine times. The V call is TRBV10-3, the J call TRBJ1-1; tentative D call: TRBD1 (5 bases). Trimming left V 2 bases short and J 5 bases short, with 15 bases between. Germline V gene lookup returns CDR1 ENHRY and CDR2 SYGVKD. This CDR3 is 15 amino acids long. CDR3 sequence reads: CAISEMQGRMTEAFF. For the CDR3, the DNA is TGTGCCATCAGTGAGATGCAGGGTAGGATGACTGAAGCTTTCTTT.

On this clonotype itself: A single base separates this from a much larger clone, so it may be a read error. The CDR3 loop reads CDSSKSAGDHYEQYF. The DNA of the CDR3 is TGTGACAGCAGCAAATCGGCGGGGGACCACTACGAGCAGTACTTC. The V gene is TRBV21-1, the J gene TRBJ2-4; the table assigns TRBD1, which was not confirmed against the DNA. The end of the DNA is better explained by TRBJ2-7, so the J call may be wrong. TRBV21-1 is shown as a pseudogene. The CDR3 totals 15 residues.

The chain combines TRBV20-1 with TRBJ1-5, with D perhaps TRBD1 (6 bases). Between the trimmed V and J ends, which lost 4 bases and 2 bases, there was a span of 15 bases. Per germline, CDR1 DFQATT and CDR2 SNEGSKA (reference sequence). The length of the CDR3 is 15 residues. The chain's CDR3 is CSATPQGGGNQPQHF. In nucleotides, the CDR3 is TGCAGTGCTACTCCACAGGGAGGAGGCAATCAGCCCCAGCATTTT.

This clonotype turned up a few times. The chain uses TRBV5-1 and TRBJ2-1, with 7 bases that match TRBD2. The CDR3 contains 15 residues. Trimming took 4 bases from V and 4 from J; bases not matched to a gene: 8. CDR1 is SGHRS and CDR2 is YFSETQ in the germline V gene. The CDR3 DNA follows: TGCGCCAGCAGCCGGCCAGCGGGGCAATACAATGAGCAGTTCTTC. Protein sequence: CASSRPAGQYNEQFF.

The chain recombines TRBV2 with TRBJ1-5, with 12 bases identical to TRBD1. The CDR3 length is 16 residues. CDR1 and CDR2 (germline): SNHLY, FYNNEI. V gave up 2 bases and J gave up 6 bases; unmatched junction bases: 5. CDR3 nucleotide sequence: TGTGCCAGCAGTGAATCGGGACAGGGGGCGCGTCAGCCCCAGCATTTT. This sequence encodes CASSESGQGARQPQHF. The full variable domain, in which reference TRBV2 and TRBJ1-5 provide the parts outside the CDR3, is EPEVTQTPSHQVTQMGQEVILRCVPISNHLYFYWYRQILGQKVEFLVSFYNNEISEKSEIFDDQFSVERPDGSNFTLKIRSTKLEDSAMYFCASSESGQGARQPQHFGDGTRLSIL.

This clonotype was seen a single time. This chain joins TRBV6-1 and TRBJ2-4, with D perhaps TRBD1 (7 bases). There are 16 residues in the CDR3. Germline V gene sequence: CDR1 MNHNS, CDR2 SASEGT. The V end was cut by 4 bases, the J end by 3 bases, with 16 bases between. DNA for the CDR3: TGTGCCAGCAGTGGTTGGGGCAGGGGGGACAAAAACATTCAGTACTTC. It codes for CASSGWGRGDKNIQYF.

The rearrangement joins TRBV20-1 to TRBJ2-3; D possibly matches TRBD1 or TRBD2 (5 bases each). The CDR3 length is 15 residues. Germline CDR1 is DFQATT and CDR2 is SNEGSKA (reference sequence). Trimming pared 6 bases from V and 6 bases from J, leaving 22 bases between. CDR3 sequence: CSAVPPGPRGDTQYF. The DNA of the CDR3 is TGCAGTGCAGTTCCCCCGGGACCTCGAGGGGATACGCAGTATTTT.

Comment on this clonotype: A single base separates this from a much larger clone, so it may be a read error. The rearrangement uses TRBV29-1 and TRBJ2-4; tentatively, D is TRBD1 or TRBD2 (5 bases each). Trimming took off 4 bases at V and 15 bases at J, with 19 bases between the two ends. Germline assignment: CDR1 SQVTM and CDR2 ANQGSEA. CDR3 length: 12 residues. The CDR3 protein is CSVVEGPYERYF. The CDR3 DNA reads as TGCAGCGTTGTTGAGGGACCCTACGAGCGGTACTTC.

The rearrangement uses TRBV29-1 and TRBJ2-5; no reliable D call. The tail of the sequence fits TRBJ2-7 better, so the J call may be wrong. The CDR3 spans 11 residues. Germline CDR1 reads SQVTM; CDR2 reads ANQGSEA. The CDR3 is CSVGLNYEQYF. CDR3 sequence (DNA): TGCAGCGTGGGCCTGAACTACGAGCAGTACTTC.

This clonotype was seen more than once but under ten times. CDR3 coding DNA: TGTGCCAGCAGTGAATACGGGTATGGCTACACCTTC. This translates into CASSEYGYGYTF. The chain has TRBV25-1 and TRBJ1-2; D unclear. The CDR3 loop spans 12 amino acids. Germline V lookup: CDR1 MGHDK, CDR2 SYGVNS. The V end was cut by 0 bases, the J end by 5 bases, with 4 bases between.